A selection of T cell receptor beta chains follows, all from one sample in a study of cytomegalovirus exposure and HLA in healthy donors. Sequencing was performed with immunoSEQ multiplex PCR; in TCRdb, only in-frame clones are kept and a portion is missing. The sample holds under 200,000 clones; about three quarters are singletons and the top ten take 1.3% to 1.5%. Sequencing input: PBMCs. These receptors were collected from a man between 18 and 29 years old in good health and CMV-seronegative. CDR3s include the opening cysteine and the closing phenylalanine or tryptophan. A D gene is named only where the DNA matches it firmly. Only part of the rows carry a size: once, few, many, or a class if the clone is expanded.

V	D	size	length	J	CDR3	DNA
TRBV10-3	TRBD2	-	19	TRBJ2-1	CAISESGTSGLSSYNEQFF	TGTGCCATCAGTGAGTCTGGGACTAGCGGGTTAAGCTCCTACAATGAGCAGTTCTTC
TRBV9	-	-	14	TRBJ2-7	CASSHGDSAYEQYF	TGTGCCAGCAGCCATGGGGACTCGGCCTACGAGCAGTACTTC
TRBV6-5	-	-	15	TRBJ2-7	CASSYSGGAWYEQYF	TGTGCCAGCAGTTACTCTGGGGGCGCGTGGTACGAGCAGTACTTC
TRBV4-3	TRBD1	-	18	TRBJ2-4	CASSKAAGGEGAKNIQYF	TGCGCCAGCAGCAAAGCGGCAGGGGGCGAGGGGGCCAAAAACATTCAGTACTTC
TRBV5-1	TRBD1	few	14	TRBJ2-2	CASGQGLSGGELFF	TGCGCCAGCGGACAGGGGCTCTCAGGCGGGGAGCTGTTTTTT
TRBV4-3	-	-	16	TRBJ2-1	CASSQAGVPFADEQFF	TGCGCCAGCAGCCAAGCGGGAGTCCCTTTTGCGGATGAGCAGTTCTTC
TRBV7-9	TRBD1	-	15	TRBJ1-1	CASRLAGGPDTEAFF	TGTGCCAGCAGGCTGGCAGGGGGCCCGGACACTGAAGCTTTCTTT
TRBV9	-	-	15	TRBJ2-7	CASSVAASAGYEQYF	TGTGCCAGCAGCGTAGCGGCTAGCGCTGGTTACGAGCAGTACTTC
TRBV6-1	-	-	17	TRBJ1-5	CASSEGGYLGVNQPQHF	TGTGCCAGCAGTGAGGGTGGCTACCTAGGCGTAAATCAGCCCCAGCATTTT
TRBV4-1	-	-	14	TRBJ2-7	CASSQVGGSYEQYF	TGCGCCAGCAGCCAGGTGGGGGGCTCCTACGAGCAGTACTTC
TRBV7-2	-	-	14	TRBJ2-5	CASSLEGGQETQYF	TGTGCCAGCAGCCTAGAGGGGGGGCAAGAGACCCAGTACTTC
TRBV2	TRBD2	-	14	TRBJ2-1	CASSPGLAGDEQFF	TGTGCCAGCAGCCCCGGACTAGCGGGGGATGAGCAGTTCTTC
TRBV5-5	-	-	12	TRBJ2-1	CASSLLAYEQFF	TGTGCCAGCAGCTTGCTAGCCTATGAGCAGTTCTTC
TRBV6-5	TRBD2	-	14	TRBJ2-5	CASSPSGGSETQYF	TGTGCCAGCAGCCCCTCCGGCGGGAGTGAGACCCAGTACTTC
TRBV9	-	-	15	TRBJ2-1	CASSVGVRTYNEQFF	TGTGCCAGCAGCGTCGGGGTCCGCACCTACAATGAGCAGTTCTTC
TRBV5-1	-	-	15	TRBJ2-7	CASSLAVGSTYEQYF	TGCGCCAGCAGCTTGGCCGTCGGGAGCACCTACGAGCAGTACTTC
TRBV5-4	-	few	11	TRBJ2-5	CASSQQETQYF	TGTGCCAGCAGCCAGCAAGAGACCCAGTACTTC
TRBV5-1	TRBD1	-	16	TRBJ2-7	CASSLALDRGSYEQYF	TGCGCCAGCAGCTTGGCATTGGACAGGGGATCCTACGAGCAGTACTTC
TRBV5-1	-	-	13	TRBJ2-7	CASSRDRAYEQYF	TGCGCCAGCAGCCGCGACAGAGCCTACGAGCAGTACTTC
TRBV23-1	-	few	18	TRBJ1-6	CASSQYQGHSSYNSPLHF	TGCGCCAGCAGTCAATACCAGGGACATAGCTCCTATAATTCACCCCTCCACTTT
TRBV19	-	-	15	TRBJ2-7	CASSSPDTGILEQYF	TGTGCCAGTAGTTCCCCGGACACCGGTATCCTCGAGCAGTACTTC
TRBV29-1	TRBD1	-	17	TRBJ1-2	CSVDRWGQGRINYGYTF	TGCAGCGTTGACAGGTGGGGACAGGGACGTATAAACTATGGCTACACCTTC
TRBV2	-	-	15	TRBJ2-2	CASSETQGPTGELFF	TGTGCCAGCAGTGAAACTCAGGGGCCTACCGGGGAGCTGTTTTTT
TRBV5-1	TRBD1	-	16	TRBJ2-7	CASSPPGTGLSYEQYF	TGCGCCAGCAGCCCTCCTGGGACAGGGCTTTCCTACGAGCAGTACTTC
TRBV19	-	-	14	TRBJ2-5	CASSIDLEMETQYF	TGTGCCAGTAGTATAGATCTGGAGATGGAGACCCAGTACTTC
TRBV11-2	TRBD1	-	12	TRBJ2-4	CASTTGGNIQYF	TGTGCCAGTACAACAGGGGGGAACATTCAGTACTTC
TRBV7-9	-	-	15	TRBJ1-4	CASSMAGGVNEKLFF	TGTGCCAGCAGCATGGCGGGGGGGGTTAATGAAAAACTGTTTTTT
TRBV6-5	-	-	15	TRBJ2-2	CASSYSDSFPGELFF	TGTGCCAGCAGTTACTCTGACTCCTTCCCGGGGGAGCTGTTTTTT
TRBV28	-	-	15	TRBJ1-1	CASSSPGGTNTEAFF	TGTGCCAGCAGTTCCCCCGGCGGGACGAACACTGAAGCTTTCTTT
TRBV27	TRBD2	-	20	TRBJ2-1	CANHPPGRTLHRCRSNEQFF	TGTGCCAACCACCCACCCGGGAGGACTCTCCATAGATGCCGGTCCAATGAGCAGTTCTTC
TRBV6-5	TRBD1	-	15	TRBJ1-1	CASTSEGAGGTEAFF	TGTGCCAGCACCTCCGAGGGAGCAGGGGGGACTGAAGCTTTCTTT
TRBV29-1	-	-	13	TRBJ2-7	CSVGHGQAYEQYF	TGCAGCGTCGGACACGGCCAGGCCTACGAGCAGTACTTC
TRBV11-2	-	few	16	TRBJ2-3	CASSLGGVGGTDTQYF	TGTGCCAGCAGCTTAGGGGGGGTGGGCGGCACAGATACGCAGTATTTT
TRBV7-8	TRBD1	once	16	TRBJ2-7	CASRRDRGTGGHEQYF	TGTGCCAGCAGGCGAGACCGCGGGACAGGGGGTCACGAGCAGTACTTC
TRBV29-1	-	-	14	TRBJ1-1	CSVARLRGPTEAFF	TGCAGCGTCGCCAGGCTCAGGGGACCCACTGAAGCTTTCTTT
TRBV6-5	TRBD1	-	13	TRBJ1-1	CAIYDRGGTEAFF	TGTGCCATTTACGACAGGGGAGGTACTGAAGCTTTCTTT
TRBV4-1	TRBD1	-	14	TRBJ1-4	CASSQTGVSEKLFF	TGCGCCAGCAGCCAGACAGGGGTGAGTGAAAAACTGTTTTTT
TRBV28	TRBD1	-	17	TRBJ2-1	CASSSPGTGGLHNEQFF	TGTGCCAGCAGCTCGCCCGGGACAGGGGGCCTACACAATGAGCAGTTCTTC